A selection of T cell receptor beta chains follows, all from one sample in a study of T cell responses to AZD1222 COVID-19 vaccine. Assay: immunoSEQ multiplex PCR; the TCRdb copy retains only in-frame clones and omits some. The table lists about 120,000 clones, 80% to 90% of them singletons. Sequenced material: peripheral blood, taken on day 0 of AZD1222 vaccination. The source of these receptors is an adult in good health. Both conserved end residues are part of each CDR3. D genes are given only for firm matches. Where a row states a size, it is once, few, many or the class of an expanded clone; other rows omit it.

NA | TRBJ2-3 | 14 | NA | TRBV11-3 | TGTGCCAGCAGCTTAGGTCTAGACACAGATACGCAGTATTTT | CASSLGLDTDTQYF
NA | TRBJ1-2 | 13 | NA | TRBV28 | TGTGCCAGCACCGAAAATCGTAACTATGGCTACACCTTC | CASTENRNYGYTF
once | TRBJ1-5 | 14 | NA | TRBV27 | TGTGCCAGCAAAGGTGGATATAGCAATCAGCCCCAGCATTTT | CASKGGYSNQPQHF
medium-sized | TRBJ2-5 | 15 | NA | TRBV9 | TGTGCCAGCAGCGCGGGGCAGGGCTACCAAGAGACCCAGTACTTC | CASSAGQGYQETQYF
NA | TRBJ2-7 | 14 | NA | TRBV29-1 | TGCAGCGTTGAAGATTCCAGACCCCCCTACGAGCAGTACTTC | CSVEDSRPPYEQYF
once | TRBJ2-7 | 14 | NA | TRBV7-9 | TGTGCCAGCAGCTTAGCGACTAGCTCCTACGAGCAGTACTTC | CASSLATSSYEQYF
NA | TRBJ1-6 | 15 | TRBD1 | TRBV2 | TGTGCCAGCAACCGGGACAGACCTTATAATTCACCCCTCCACTTT | CASNRDRPYNSPLHF
NA | TRBJ1-1 | 13 | NA | TRBV11-3 | TGTGCCAGCAGCTTAGGTGTGGGTAGTGAAGCTTTCTTT | CASSLGVGSEAFF
NA | TRBJ2-7 | 14 | NA | TRBV6-2/TRBV6-3 | TGTGCCAGCAGTACCCCAGAGGGCCTCTCCGAGCAGTACTTC | CASSTPEGLSEQYF
NA | TRBJ1-1 | 14 | NA | TRBV10-3 | TGTGCCATCACCGTCGGTCAGGGGAACACTGAAGCTTTCTTT | CAITVGQGNTEAFF
NA | TRBJ2-1 | 16 | TRBD1 | TRBV24-1 | TGTGCCACCAGTGACAGGGACAGGGGTGGTGGGTATGAGCAGTTCTTC | CATSDRDRGGGYEQFF
NA | TRBJ1-5 | 13 | NA | TRBV12-3/TRBV12-4 | TGTGCCAGCAGAGGGACTTCTGATCAGCCCCAGCATTTT | CASRGTSDQPQHF
NA | TRBJ1-1 | 15 | NA | TRBV6-4 | TGTGCCAGCAGTGAACGGCAGGGAGGGAACACTGAAGCTTTCTTT | CASSERQGGNTEAFF
NA | TRBJ2-1 | 15 | TRBD2 | TRBV13 | TGTGCCAGCAGCCAGGGACTAGCAGCCTACAATGAGCAGTTCTTC | CASSQGLAAYNEQFF
NA | TRBJ1-2 | 17 | TRBD1 | TRBV6-1 | TGTGCCAGCAGTGAAGGGGAAGGGACAGCAGCTAACTATGGCTACACCTTC | CASSEGEGTAANYGYTF
few | TRBJ1-2 | 13 | NA | TRBV6-2/TRBV6-3 | TGTGCCAGCAGCGGAACAGGAAACTATGGCTACACCTTC | CASSGTGNYGYTF
NA | TRBJ1-3 | 16 | NA | TRBV7-9 | TGTGCCAGCAGCTTAGCGACGGCAGGCTCTGGAAACACCATATATTTT | CASSLATAGSGNTIYF
NA | TRBJ1-3 | 12 | NA | TRBV10-3 | TGTGCCATCAGTGTGCAGGCGGACACCATATATTTT | CAISVQADTIYF
NA | TRBJ2-2 | 14 | NA | TRBV5-1 | TGCGCCAGCAGCTTAAGTGGGGACACCGGGGAGCTGTTTTTT | CASSLSGDTGELFF
few | TRBJ1-4 | 15 | NA | TRBV6-5 | TGTGCCATCCGCGGGGCGAGCGGGCGTAATGAAAAACTGTTTTTT | CAIRGASGRNEKLFF
NA | TRBJ1-2 | 14 | NA | TRBV5-1 | TGCGCCAGCAGCCCCGGTCCTACTAACTATGGCTACACCTTC | CASSPGPTNYGYTF
NA | TRBJ1-6 | 16 | NA | TRBV30 | TGTGCCTGGAGTGTACTTTGGACCGATAGCTCCTTGCCCCTCCATTTT | CAWSVLWTDSSLPLHF
NA | TRBJ2-7 | 15 | TRBD1 | TRBV15 | TGTGCCACCAGCAGAGACCCTACAGGGGCAAGCGAGCAGTACTTC | CATSRDPTGASEQYF
NA | TRBJ1-2 | 14 | NA | TRBV18 | TGTGCCAGCTCACCCACGCGGGGTTTCGATGGCTACACCTTC | CASSPTRGFDGYTF
NA | TRBJ1-1 | 11 | NA | TRBV2 | TGTGCCAGCGATCGGGACACTGAAGCTTTCTTT | CASDRDTEAFF
NA | TRBJ1-6 | 16 | NA | TRBV3-1/TRBV3-2 | TGTGCCAGCAGCCAAGAGGGGGGTCCTCAGGGCTCACCCCTCCACTTT | CASSQEGGPQGSPLHF
few | TRBJ2-7 | 12 | NA | TRBV29-1 | TGCAGCGCCGGACAGAGCTCCTACGAGCAGTACTTC | CSAGQSSYEQYF
NA | TRBJ1-1 | 16 | NA | TRBV19 | TGTGCCAGTAGCCTGGAGGAGAGTAGGACTGACACTGAAGCTTTCTTT | CASSLEESRTDTEAFF
NA | TRBJ1-6 | 14 | NA | TRBV30 | TGTGCCTGGAGCGAGGGGAGAACAAATTCACCCCTCCACTTT | CAWSEGRTNSPLHF
NA | TRBJ2-7 | 14 | NA | TRBV7-3 | TGTGCCAGCAGCACCGGCCGGGGACTCTACGAGCAGTACTTC | CASSTGRGLYEQYF
NA | TRBJ1-4 | 14 | NA | TRBV28 | TGTGCCAGCAGTTTATCTCAGGGTTTGGAAAAACTGTTTTTT | CASSLSQGLEKLFF
NA | TRBJ2-1 | 13 | TRBD2 | TRBV29-1 | TGCAGCGTTCGGGAGGGTCCTTACAATGAGCAGTTCTTC | CSVREGPYNEQFF
NA | TRBJ2-6 | 16 | NA | TRBV30 | TGTGCCTGGGGGATAGGGTCAGGGTCTGGGGCCAACGTCCTGACTTTC | CAWGIGSGSGANVLTF
NA | TRBJ1-5 | 12 | NA | TRBV6-6 | TGTGCCAGCAGTTACAACAATCAGCCCCAGCATTTT | CASSYNNQPQHF
NA | TRBJ2-1 | 19 | NA | TRBV4-2 | TGTGCCAGCAGCCAGCCCCGTGCCCACCGGGAACTAGCCCACAATGAGCAGTTCTTC | CASSQPRAHRELAHNEQFF
NA | TRBJ2-1 | 15 | NA | TRBV7-2 | TGTGCCAGCAGCTTAGTAAGGAGCTCCTACAATGAGCAGTTCTTC | CASSLVRSSYNEQFF
NA | TRBJ1-6 | 14 | NA | TRBV6-5 | TGTGCCAGCAAGGTTTTAGAGAATAATTCACCCCTCCACTTT | CASKVLENNSPLHF
NA | TRBJ1-3 | 14 | NA | TRBV11-3 | TGTGCCAGCAGCTTAGGATCGTCTGGAAACACCATATATTTT | CASSLGSSGNTIYF
NA | TRBJ1-1 | 14 | NA | TRBV21-1 | TGTGCCAGCAGCAAAGGGCGGGGTGACGCTGAAGCTTTCTTT | CASSKGRGDAEAFF
NA | TRBJ2-7 | 13 | NA | TRBV12-3/TRBV12-4 | TGTGCCAGCAATCTGGGGGGTACCTACGAGCAGTACTTC | CASNLGGTYEQYF
NA | TRBJ1-5 | 15 | TRBD1 | TRBV18 | TGTGCCAGCTCACCCGGGACAGGGGAGGTTCAGCCCCAGCATTTT | CASSPGTGEVQPQHF